What follows are 24 T cell receptor beta chains derived from one specimen sequenced in a study of cytomegalovirus exposure and HLA in healthy donors. PCR was performed using 60 Vbeta and 13 Jbeta primers. Some clones are missing from TCRdb's copy, which holds only in-frame ones; the method was immunoSEQ multiplex PCR. The sample shows some 170,000 clones, 70% to 85% of them seen only once. The sequencing sample was made of PBMCs. These receptors all stem from a human donor in good health.

V usage is TRBV4-3 and J usage is TRBJ1-1; D unresolved. V lost 0 bases to trimming and J lost 8 bases, with 13 bases between them. Germline V gives CDR1 LGHNA, CDR2 YSLEER. This CDR3 is built from 14 residues. The CDR3 here is CASSQDRGVTEAFF. The CDR3 region has the DNA TGCGCCAGCAGCCAAGATCGAGGCGTGACGGAAGCTTTCTTT.

The chain joins TRBV7-8 to TRBJ1-2; no reliable D call. Germline CDR1 is SGHVS and CDR2 is FQNEAQ. Trimming shortened V by 1 base and J by 7 bases, and 7 bases separated the two germline ends. CDR3 length: 12 residues. The CDR3 spells CASSLGGAGYTF. CDR3 nucleotides: TGTGCCAGCAGCTTAGGGGGAGCTGGCTACACCTTC.

The V gene is TRBV11-2, the J gene TRBJ2-2; 11 bases map to TRBD2. Germline trimming cut 5 bases from V and 2 bases from J; bases unmatched to any gene: 10. CDR1 is SGHAT and CDR2 is FQNNGV in the germline V gene. The CDR3 runs to 18 residues. This chain's CDR3 is CASSTPTSGGRNTGELFF. CDR3 DNA: TGTGCCAGCAGCACGCCCACTAGCGGGGGACGAAACACCGGGGAGCTGTTTTTT.

A word on this clone: This sample also contains other DNA sequences that code for the same CDR3. V gene TRBV6-5 combines with J gene TRBJ2-3; 7 nucleotides line up with TRBD2. CDR1 MNHEY and CDR2 SVGAGI come from the germline V gene. This CDR3 is built from 14 residues. V was pared by 6 bases and J by 1 base, with 4 bases of the junction left unmatched. DNA for the CDR3: TGTGCCAGCAGCCGCGGGGGTGGCACAGATACGCAGTATTTT. Encoded protein: CASSRGGGTDTQYF.

This clone was seen more than once but under ten times. The chain links TRBV19 to TRBJ1-1; no clear D. V lost 4 bases, J lost 0 bases, and 12 bases lay in between. Germline V CDR1 and CDR2: LNHDA, SQIVND (reference sequence). The CDR3 has 15 amino acids. The CDR3 loop is CASSTGYGMNTEAFF. The CDR3 nucleotides read TGTGCCAGTAGTACCGGGTACGGCATGAACACTGAAGCTTTCTTT.

The V and J genes are TRBV7-2 and TRBJ2-1; TRBD1 agrees at 8 bases. J was trimmed by 8 bases and V by 1 base; bases with no gene match: 10. Germline CDR1 reads SGHTA; CDR2 reads FQGNSA. The CDR3 consists of 16 residues. CDR3: CASSLDTDRARDEQFF. CDR3 nucleotides: TGTGCCAGCAGCTTAGATACGGACAGGGCAAGGGATGAGCAGTTCTTC.

In this sample, this clone turned up a few times. This chain connects TRBV27 to TRBJ2-7; D gene ambiguous. CDR1 is MNHEY, CDR2 SMNVEV, per germline (reference sequence). The CDR3 covers 15 residues. The V gene lost 6 bases and the J gene lost 0 bases, with 15 bases spanning the gap. CDR3: CASSFQFPPSYEQYF. Written as DNA, the CDR3 is TGTGCCAGCAGCTTCCAGTTTCCCCCCTCCTACGAGCAGTACTTC.

This chain connects TRBV4-3 to TRBJ2-4, with TRBD2 identical over 11 bases. Germline trimming cut 0 bases from V and 7 bases from J; bases unmatched to any gene: 5. The CDR3 contains 16 residues. Germline CDR1 reads LGHNA; CDR2 reads YSLEER. CDR3 DNA: TGCGCCAGCAGCCAAGATTGGGCTAGCGGGGGGAACATTCAGTACTTC. This encodes CASSQDWASGGNIQYF.

V gene TRBV5-6 combines with J gene TRBJ2-1, with D tentatively TRBD1 (6 bases). Per germline, CDR1 SGHDT and CDR2 YYEEEE. Trimming removed 2 bases from V and 9 bases from J, with 15 bases in between. This CDR3 comprises 14 residues. CDR3 DNA: TGTGCCAGCAGCTTCGGCAACAGGGCTGGTGAGCAGTTCTTC. It translates to CASSFGNRAGEQFF.

The rearrangement joins TRBV19 to TRBJ2-7; TRBD1 matches at 9 bases. With V trimmed by 0 bases and J by 2 bases, 5 bases remained unmatched. Germline CDR1 and CDR2: LNHDA and SQIVND (reference sequence). CDR3 size: 16 residues. The CDR3 region has the DNA TGTGCCAGTAGTATAGATTTGGGGACAGGGACCTACGAGCAGTACTTC. Translating it yields CASSIDLGTGTYEQYF.

In its sample, this clone was seen once. V gene TRBV11-2 combines with J gene TRBJ2-7; D unclear. V was shortened by 5 bases and J by 2 bases, with 16 bases between the two germline ends. CDR1 and CDR2 from the germline V gene are SGHAT and FQNNGV. The CDR3 runs 15 residues. The CDR3 DNA is TGTGCCAGCAGCCTACGGGTATCCAAAACCTACGAGCAGTACTTC. It translates to CASSLRVSKTYEQYF.

This clone was seen only a few times. This sequence joins TRBV10-3 and TRBJ2-3; D may be TRBD2 (6 bases). Germline V gene sequence: CDR1 ENHRY, CDR2 SYGVKD. This CDR3 spans 14 amino acids. V was clipped by 10 bases and J by 4 bases, with 18 bases between them. The CDR3 DNA is TGTGCCACGGACCACGGGAGCGAGGCAGATACGCAGTATTTT. This sequence encodes CATDHGSEADTQYF.

The CDR3, as DNA: TGTGCCAGCAGCTCTCAGTCGAACACCGGGGAGCTGTTTTTT. Protein product: CASSSQSNTGELFF. V is TRBV7-8 and J is TRBJ2-2; no firm D call. This CDR3 contains 14 residues. CDR1 is SGHVS and CDR2 is FQNEAQ in the germline V gene. V gave up 4 bases and J gave up 0 bases, with 6 bases separating them.

This chain connects TRBV6-5 to TRBJ1-2; maybe TRBD1 (6 bases). V dropped 6 bases and J dropped 4 bases, with 9 bases sitting between them. Germline assignment: CDR1 MNHEY and CDR2 SVGAGI. The CDR3 consists of 12 residues. CDR3 DNA sequence: TGTGCCAGCAGCAGGGGTGGCTATGGCTACACCTTC. It specifies CASSRGGYGYTF.

The chain is built from TRBV4-1 and TRBJ2-4, with 9 bases that match TRBD2. CDR1 and CDR2 (germline): MGHRA, YSYEKL. Losses at the gene ends were 3 bases for V and 0 bases for J; bases not matched to a gene: 6. CDR3 length: 17 amino acids. In DNA, the CDR3 is TGCGCCAGCAGCCACCCTTTAGCGGGGGAAGCCAAAAACATTCAGTACTTC. Translating gives CASSHPLAGEAKNIQYF.

CDR3 protein: CASSIGGGYYEQYF. The CDR3 DNA is TGTGCCAGCAGCATCGGTGGAGGGTACTACGAGCAGTACTTC. V and J are TRBV11-2 and TRBJ2-7; D is possibly TRBD2 (6 bases). Germline assignment: CDR1 SGHAT and CDR2 FQNNGV. V dropped 5 bases and J dropped 3 bases, with 14 bases sitting between them. CDR3 length: 14 amino acids.

The chain employs TRBV18 and TRBJ1-1; D is perhaps TRBD1 (6 bases). CDR3 length: 17 amino acids. CDR1 KGHSH and CDR2 LQKENI come from the germline V gene. The V end lost 2 bases, the J end lost 0 bases, and 16 bases lay between the germline ends. DNA for the CDR3: TGTGCCAGCTCACCAGTTGCAGGGGAAGCCATGAACACTGAAGCTTTCTTT. Translated: CASSPVAGEAMNTEAFF.

The chain carries TRBV7-9 and TRBJ2-7; D is perhaps TRBD1 (6 bases). The CDR3 covers 13 residues. CDR1 and CDR2 from the germline V gene are SEHNR and FQNEAQ (reference sequence). The germline V and J ends were trimmed by 6 bases and 5 bases, with 14 bases remaining between them. The chain's CDR3 is CASRAAQGHEQYF. Here the CDR3 DNA reads TGTGCCAGCAGAGCTGCACAGGGCCACGAGCAGTACTTC.

This sequence joins TRBV20-1 and TRBJ1-1; D gene unclear. The V and J ends lost 6 bases and 3 bases respectively, with 8 bases between them. Germline values: CDR1 DFQATT, CDR2 SNEGSKA (reference sequence). The CDR3 is made up of 11 amino acids. The CDR3 DNA reads as TGCAGTGCCCAAAGAGACACTGAAGCTTTCTTT. Translation gives CSAQRDTEAFF.

This chain uses TRBV4-3 with TRBJ1-4; the D is unclear. Germline CDR1 is LGHNA and CDR2 is YSLEER. The CDR3 has 17 amino acids. The V end was cut by 0 bases, the J end by 0 bases, with 11 bases between. CDR3 residues: CASSQELYRATNEKLFF. CDR3 nucleotide sequence: TGCGCCAGCAGCCAAGAACTATATAGAGCAACTAATGAAAAACTGTTTTTT.

This chain's CDR3 is CASSLNPGMNTEAFF. CDR3 coding DNA: TGTGCCAGCAGCTTAAACCCAGGGATGAACACTGAAGCTTTCTTT. The chain has TRBV7-8 and TRBJ1-1; possibly TRBD1 for D (5 bases). The CDR3 sequence is 15 residues long. Germline-derived CDR1 and CDR2 are SGHVS and FQNEAQ. Deletions cut 2 bases from V and 0 bases from J, with 10 bases between.

This clone has just one count. The gene calls are TRBV2 and TRBJ2-7, with D possibly TRBD1 on 5 matching bases. The CDR3 contains 14 residues. Trimming removed 1 base from V and 6 bases from J, with 13 bases in between. Per the germline V gene, CDR1 is SNHLY and CDR2 is FYNNEI. In DNA, the CDR3 is TGTGCCAGCAGTGAAGAACAGGTTGGAGTCGAGCAGTACTTC. Protein: CASSEEQVGVEQYF.

The rearrangement uses TRBV27 and TRBJ2-5; D is possibly TRBD2 (5 bases). Deletions cut 8 bases from V and 4 bases from J, with 14 bases between. The CDR3 runs 13 residues. Germline values: CDR1 MNHEY, CDR2 SMNVEV (reference sequence). CDR3 coding DNA: TGTGCCAGCCAAGTTTCCGAGGGAGAGACCCAGTACTTC. This gives the protein CASQVSEGETQYF.

The rearrangement joins TRBV5-4 to TRBJ1-4; TRBD1 might be the D (5 bases). The CDR3 runs to 18 residues. With 4 bases removed from V and 1 base from J, the gap between germline ends came to 20 bases. CDR1 SGHNT and CDR2 YYREEE come from the germline V gene (reference sequence). CDR3 amino acids: CASSGGTDDPLTNEKLFF. CDR3 nucleotide sequence: TGTGCCAGCAGCGGAGGGACCGACGATCCCCTAACTAATGAAAAACTGTTTTTT.